A single sample is the source of the 13 T cell receptor beta chains below, sequenced in a study of cytomegalovirus exposure and HLA in healthy donors (dated by TCRdb to about 2017). Library generation was performed with the immunoSEQ multiplex PCR assay. The clones in this table, taken by TCRdb from immuneACCESS, are in-frame only. Not every clone is retained; where verified, under half of the shortfall comes from an unresolved V gene, and the cause of the rest is unknown. The sample table holds 260,000 or so clones, of which around nine tenths were seen once. Around 0.9% of the sample goes to the ten largest clones. Sequencing input: PBMCs. These receptor sequences come from a woman aged 18 to 35 in good health and CMV-seronegative.

The chain couples TRBV19 to TRBJ1-4; D is ambiguous. The CDR3 is made up of 14 amino acids. CDR1 and CDR2 (germline): LNHDA, SQIVND (reference sequence). Trimming removed 6 bases from V and 8 bases from J, with 16 bases in between. Written as DNA, the CDR3 is TGTGCCAGTAGCACTAGAGGGCGAGGAGAAAAACTGTTTTTT. Its protein is CASSTRGRGEKLFF.

A few counts support this clone. The chain has TRBV6-5 and TRBJ1-6; no clear D gene. The CDR3 runs to 15 residues. V dropped 8 bases and J dropped 0 bases, with 11 bases sitting between them. Germline-derived CDR1 and CDR2 are MNHEY and SVGAGI. The CDR3 nucleotides are TGTGCCAGCCTCGACACCAGCTCCTATAATTCACCCCTCCACTTT. It specifies CASLDTSSYNSPLHF.

This chain joins TRBV18 and TRBJ2-1, with 11 bases lining up with TRBD1. Germline trimming cut 6 bases from V and 8 bases from J; bases unmatched to any gene: 15. Germline V gene data show CDR1 as KGHSH and CDR2 as LQKENI. The CDR3 length is 17 residues. CDR3 DNA sequence: TGTGCCAGCTCTCTCCAACCGTCAGGACAGGGGGCCGATGAGCAGTTCTTC. Translating it yields CASSLQPSGQGADEQFF.

The chain links TRBV28 to TRBJ1-1; TRBD1 is a possible D gene (5 bases). Germline loops: CDR1 MDHEN, CDR2 SYDVKM. This CDR3 comprises 13 residues. V was pared by 7 bases and J by 4 bases, with 13 bases between. The CDR3: CASTPSGGTEAFF. The CDR3 DNA reads TGTGCCAGCACTCCTTCGGGGGGCACTGAAGCTTTCTTT.

Worth noting for this clone: At one of its ends the junction is not consistent with the germline gene, which may arise from a read error. The V call is TRBV4-1, the J call TRBJ2-1; weak D call: TRBD2 (5 bases). Per germline, CDR1 MGHRA and CDR2 YSYEKL. The CDR3 runs 15 residues. The CDR3 is CASGQDSLPNNEQFF. Written as DNA, the CDR3 is TGCGCCAGCGGCCAGGACTCATTGCCAAACAATGAGCAGTTCTTC.

This chain links TRBV25-1 with TRBJ2-7, with 10 positions matching TRBD2. The CDR3 spans 15 residues. V dropped 2 bases and J dropped 3; count of bases not matched to a gene: 4. Germline CDR1 is MGHDK and CDR2 is SYGVNS. CDR3 nucleotide sequence: TGTGCCAGCAGTGAAACTAGCGGGACCCTCTACGAGCAGTACTTC. Translating gives CASSETSGTLYEQYF.

The genes are TRBV2 and TRBJ2-5; D perhaps matches TRBD1 (6 bases). The germline gives CDR1 SNHLY, CDR2 FYNNEI. There are 16 residues in the CDR3. The V end was cut by 8 bases, the J end by 5 bases, with 24 bases between. For the CDR3, the DNA is TGTGCCAGCTGCAAAGCCCCCCGTGGGGGCGGGGAGACCCAGTACTTC. Translated, it gives CASCKAPRGGGETQYF. Combining the CDR3 with reference TRBV2 and TRBJ2-5 gives the whole variable domain EPEVTQTPSHQVTQMGQEVILRCVPISNHLYFYWYRQILGQKVEFLVSFYNNEISEKSEIFDDQFSVERPDGSNFTLKIRSTKLEDSAMYFCASCKAPRGGGETQYFGPGTRLLVL.

This chain connects TRBV5-1 to TRBJ2-7; D is perhaps TRBD1 (5 bases). V gave up 6 bases and J gave up 3 bases, with 13 bases separating them. From germline, CDR1 is SGHRS and CDR2 YFSETQ. The CDR3 length is 13 residues. As DNA, the CDR3 is TGCGCCAGCAAGGGTGACAGCCTCTACGAGCAGTACTTC. It yields the protein CASKGDSLYEQYF. Combining the CDR3 with reference TRBV5-1 and TRBJ2-7 gives the whole variable domain KAGVTQTPRYLIKTRGQQVTLSCSPISGHRSVSWYQQTPGQGLQFLFEYFSETQRNKGNFPGRFSGRQFSNSRSEMNVSTLELGDSALYLCASKGDSLYEQYFGPGTRLTVT.

This clone appeared a single time. This chain links TRBV19 with TRBJ2-1; tentatively, D is TRBD2 (6 bases). CDR3 size: 15 residues. V was pared by 2 bases and J by 3 bases, with 11 bases between. In germline, CDR1 is LNHDA, CDR2 SQIVND (reference sequence). CDR3 sequence reads: CASSIWRVYYNEQFF. The CDR3 DNA reads TGTGCCAGTAGTATATGGAGGGTGTACTACAATGAGCAGTTCTTC.

The J gene is TRBJ2-7, the V gene TRBV6-1; 7 nucleotides align to TRBD1. The germline V gene has CDR1 MNHNS and CDR2 SASEGT. Losses at the gene ends were 4 bases for V and 3 bases for J; bases not matched to a gene: 6. The CDR3 is made up of 14 amino acids. Here the CDR3 reads CASSATGPHYEQYF. The DNA for the CDR3 is TGTGCCAGCAGTGCGACAGGGCCACACTACGAGCAGTACTTC.

The genes are TRBV27 and TRBJ2-2; 9 bases line up with TRBD2. Trimming removed 6 bases from V and 6 bases from J; junction bases left unmatched: 11. Germline lookup yields CDR1 MNHEY and CDR2 SMNVEV (reference sequence). This CDR3 has 16 amino acids. The CDR3 spells CASSRLLAGGPGELFF. CDR3 coding DNA: TGTGCCAGCAGCCGCCTACTAGCGGGTGGTCCCGGGGAGCTGTTTTTT.

The chain couples TRBV4-1 to TRBJ2-5, with 10 bases lining up with TRBD1. The trim removed 2 bases at V and 3 bases at J, leaving 6 bases unmatched. This CDR3 spans 16 amino acids. Per germline, CDR1 MGHRA and CDR2 YSYEKL. The CDR3 DNA reads as TGCGCCAGCAGCCAACCCCTGGACAGGGGGGAAGAGACCCAGTACTTC. As protein: CASSQPLDRGEETQYF.

The chain carries TRBV30 and TRBJ2-5, with TRBD2 identical over 14 bases. Trimming cost V 2 bases and J 7 bases; bases outside gene matches: 6. Germline V gene data show CDR1 as GTSNPN and CDR2 as SVGIG (reference sequence). The CDR3 length is 15 residues. For the CDR3, the DNA is TGTGCCTGGAGTCCCCGACTAGCGGGAGGGGGGACCCAGTACTTC. Protein sequence: CAWSPRLAGGGTQYF.